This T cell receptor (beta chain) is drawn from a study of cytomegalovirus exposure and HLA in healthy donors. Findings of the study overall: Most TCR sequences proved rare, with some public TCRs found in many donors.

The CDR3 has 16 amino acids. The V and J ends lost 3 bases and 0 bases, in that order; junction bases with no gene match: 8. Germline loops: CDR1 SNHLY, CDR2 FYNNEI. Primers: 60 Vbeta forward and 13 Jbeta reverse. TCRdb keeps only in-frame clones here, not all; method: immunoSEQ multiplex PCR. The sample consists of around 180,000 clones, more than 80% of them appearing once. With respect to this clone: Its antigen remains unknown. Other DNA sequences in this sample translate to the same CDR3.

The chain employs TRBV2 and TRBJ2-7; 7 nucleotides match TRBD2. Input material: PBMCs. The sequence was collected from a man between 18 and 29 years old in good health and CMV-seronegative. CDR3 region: CASSETAGGSSYEQYF. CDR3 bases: TGTGCCAGCAGTGAGACCGCGGGCGGGAGCTCCTACGAGCAGTACTTC.